The 19 T cell receptor beta chains below all came from one sample that was sequenced in a study of radiotherapy plus CTLA-4 blockade in lung cancer. Data came from immunoSEQ multiplex PCR; TCRdb stores just in-frame clones and leaves some out. The repertoire holds 90,000 or so clones, with 83% as singletons. The sequencing used peripheral blood, collected from a patient treated with radiotherapy plus ipilimumab. The receptors come from a human donor with non-small cell lung cancer who had stable disease on radiotherapy plus ipilimumab.

V is TRBV28 and J is TRBJ1-5, with D perhaps TRBD1 (5 bases). Germline lookup yields CDR1 MDHEN and CDR2 SYDVKM. The ends were cut back, 8 bases at V and 6 bases at J, with 14 bases in the middle. CDR3 length: 13 residues. The CDR3 sequence: CASLRDLSQPQHF. CDR3 in DNA: TGTGCCAGCCTCAGGGATTTAAGTCAGCCCCAGCATTTT.

The chain joins TRBV11-1 to TRBJ2-6; D uncertain. Trimming removed 3 bases from V and 0 bases from J, with 6 bases in between. The CDR3 runs to 15 residues. Germline loops: CDR1 SGHAT, CDR2 FQDESV (reference sequence). CDR3 DNA: TGTGCCAGCAGCTTCGGAGACTCTGGGGCCAACGTCCTGACTTTC. As protein: CASSFGDSGANVLTF.

The rearrangement joins TRBV6-1 to TRBJ2-1; 11 bases map to TRBD2. The CDR3 has 13 residues. Germline V CDR1 and CDR2: MNHNS, SASEGT. V was clipped by 9 bases and J by 8 bases; unmatched bases: 6. CDR3 sequence: CASQTSGIYEQFF. The CDR3, as DNA: TGTGCCAGTCAGACTAGCGGGATCTATGAGCAGTTCTTC.

The genes are TRBV11-2 and TRBJ2-5; D is ambiguous. This CDR3 spans 13 amino acids. Germline CDR1 reads SGHAT; CDR2 reads FQNNGV. V lost 3 bases, J lost 2 bases, and 7 bases lay in between. As DNA, the CDR3 is TGTGCCAGCAGCTTGAGTCAGCAAGAGACCCAGTACTTC. This codes for CASSLSQQETQYF.

This clone is a singleton in its sample. The V and J genes are TRBV5-4 and TRBJ1-5; D uncertain. Germline CDR1 reads SGHNT; CDR2 reads YYREEE (reference sequence). This CDR3 has 13 amino acids. V lost 4 bases and J 4 bases, leaving 9 bases between the germline ends. CDR3 sequence reads: CASSREGNQPQHF. In nucleotides, the CDR3 is TGTGCCAGCAGCCGGGAGGGAAATCAGCCCCAGCATTTT.

The J gene is TRBJ2-5, the V gene TRBV5-1; the D call may be TRBD1 or TRBD2 (6 bases each). Germline CDR1 is SGHRS and CDR2 is YFSETQ. The V gene lost 7 bases and the J gene lost 1 base, with 17 bases spanning the gap. The CDR3 consists of 15 residues. This CDR3 reads CASAAGGRPQETQYF. The CDR3 DNA follows: TGCGCCAGCGCTGCCGGGGGCAGGCCCCAAGAGACCCAGTACTTC.

The chain combines TRBV9 with TRBJ2-1; D not certain. V was shortened by 0 bases and J by 6 bases, with 7 bases between the two germline ends. There are 13 residues in the CDR3. Germline V gives CDR1 SGDLS, CDR2 YYNGEE. For the CDR3, the DNA is TGTGCCAGCAGCGTAGGATTGGGCAATGAGCAGTTCTTC. As protein: CASSVGLGNEQFF.

This clone was counted a few times. The rearrangement joins TRBV28 to TRBJ2-1; D might be TRBD1 (6 bases). This CDR3 is 15 amino acids long. V lost 7 bases and J lost 4, with 17 bases in between. The germline CDR1 and CDR2 sequences are MDHEN and SYDVKM. The CDR3 DNA follows: TGTGCCAGCAACCTTCCCGGGACACCTTACAATGAGCAGTTCTTC. Translated, it gives CASNLPGTPYNEQFF.

J is TRBJ1-5 and V is TRBV5-1; TRBD1 is a possible D gene (5 bases). CDR3 length: 15 amino acids. V gave up 0 bases and J gave up 0 bases, with 7 bases separating them. Germline CDR1 SGHRS, CDR2 YFSETQ. CDR3 loop: CASSLVGDSNQPQHF. The CDR3 region has the DNA TGCGCCAGCAGCTTGGTGGGGGATAGCAATCAGCCCCAGCATTTT.

The V and J genes are TRBV10-1 and TRBJ2-5; TRBD2 is a possible D gene (6 bases). Germline lookup yields CDR1 WNHNN and CDR2 SYGVQD (reference sequence). The CDR3 runs to 13 residues. Trimming removed 5 bases from V and 4 bases from J, with 11 bases in between. DNA for the CDR3: TGCGCCAGCAGTTCCGGGGGAGTAGAGACCCAGTACTTC. Its translation is CASSSGGVETQYF.

V is TRBV7-3 and J is TRBJ2-2; D perhaps matches TRBD1 (5 bases). The germline V gene encodes CDR1 SGHTA and CDR2 FQGTGA. There are 14 residues in the CDR3. V lost 10 bases, J lost 5 bases, and 17 bases lay in between. DNA of the CDR3: TGTGCCACCAGGGAAAGGGTGACGACCGGGGAGCTGTTTTTT. It codes for CATRERVTTGELFF. The entire variable domain, with the rest obtained from reference TRBV7-3 and TRBJ2-2, is as follows: GAGVSQTPSNKVTEKGKYVELRCDPISGHTALYWYRQSLGQGPEFLIYFQGTGAADDSGLPNDRFFAVRPEGSVSTLKIQRTERGDSAVYLCATRERVTTGELFFGEGSRLTVL.

J is TRBJ2-3 and V is TRBV6-1; D remains ambiguous. The V end was cut by 5 bases, the J end by 0 bases, with 12 bases between. This CDR3 is built from 15 residues. Germline V CDR1 and CDR2: MNHNS, SASEGT. The CDR3 DNA reads TGTGCCAGCAGTACCGTTACAGATAGCACAGATACGCAGTATTTT. Amino acid sequence: CASSTVTDSTDTQYF.

This sequence joins TRBV19 and TRBJ1-1; D gene uncertain. V dropped 7 bases and J dropped 1 base, with 13 bases sitting between them. Germline CDR1 reads LNHDA; CDR2 reads SQIVND (reference sequence). There are 14 residues in the CDR3. The CDR3 reads CASTPWEGNTEAFF. CDR3 nucleotide sequence: TGTGCCAGTACCCCCTGGGAGGGGAACACTGAAGCTTTCTTT.

In DNA, the CDR3 is TGTGCCAGCAGCAGCGGGAGTTGGACAGATACGCAGTATTTT. This sequence encodes CASSSGSWTDTQYF. The chain joins TRBV11-2 to TRBJ2-3, with TRBD2 matching 8 bases. This CDR3 region has 14 residues. Unmatched junction bases numbered 4, after V lost 5 bases and J lost 3 bases. Germline V gives CDR1 SGHAT, CDR2 FQNNGV.

The gene calls are TRBV18 and TRBJ1-4; tentatively, D is TRBD1 (5 bases). Germline V gene data show CDR1 as KGHSH and CDR2 as LQKENI. This CDR3 is built from 16 residues. Trimming shortened V by 1 base and J by 2 bases, and 11 bases separated the two germline ends. CDR3 nucleotides: TGTGCCAGCTCACCACTCGCAGGGCGGACTAATGAAAAACTGTTTTTT. It encodes CASSPLAGRTNEKLFF.

The genes are TRBV6-6 and TRBJ1-5; D possibly corresponds to TRBD1 (6 bases). The CDR3 length is 15 residues. Trimming took 2 bases from V and 3 from J, leaving 11 bases between them. Germline-derived CDR1 and CDR2 are MNHNY and SVGAGI (reference sequence). CDR3 DNA sequence: TGTGCCAGCAGTTACGTGCAGGGGAACAATCAGCCCCAGCATTTT. The encoded protein is CASSYVQGNNQPQHF.

This clone was seen more than once but under ten times. The J gene is TRBJ1-1, the V gene TRBV19; 8 bases align to TRBD1. Trimming removed 10 bases from V and 6 bases from J; junction bases left unmatched: 13. Germline CDR1 reads LNHDA; CDR2 reads SQIVND (reference sequence). The length of the CDR3 is 14 residues. The CDR3 loop is CATGRQGWLAEAFF. In nucleotides, the CDR3 is TGTGCCACCGGACGACAGGGGTGGTTGGCTGAAGCTTTCTTT.

The rearrangement links TRBV27 to TRBJ2-7; 7 bases agree with TRBD1. The length of the CDR3 is 15 residues. Unmatched junction bases numbered 14, after V lost 5 bases and J lost 7 bases. Germline CDR1 MNHEY, CDR2 SMNVEV (reference sequence). CDR3 in DNA: TGTGCCAGCAGTATCCGCCGGGACAGCAACAGTGAGCAGTACTTC. This gives the protein CASSIRRDSNSEQYF.

The V call is TRBV7-3, the J call TRBJ2-5, with D tentatively TRBD1 (7 bases). CDR3 length: 15 amino acids. Trimming left V 2 bases short and J 4 bases short, with 14 bases between. Germline assignment: CDR1 SGHTA and CDR2 FQGTGA. CDR3 region: CASSLARGDGETQYF. The CDR3, as DNA: TGTGCCAGCAGCTTAGCCAGGGGGGACGGAGAGACCCAGTACTTC.